Given below is one TCR beta chain in context. Per germline, CDR1 SEHNR and CDR2 FQNEAQ (reference sequence). The CDR3 runs 15 residues. Trimming took 1 base from V and 0 from J, leaving 10 bases between them. The record originates from a study of response to subunit inactivated influenza vaccine. TCRdb processed the RT-PCR reads anew with MiXCR; each CDR3 protein has one entry. The data contain about 620,000 distinct CDR3 sequences, 10% to 15% of them singletons. This sequence was found in a man aged 50-60 years who received an inactivated influenza vaccine. Specimen: PBMCs from blood, collected on the day of vaccination. V and J are TRBV7-9 and TRBJ2-7, with D perhaps TRBD1 (5 bases). CDR3 sequence reads: CASSLGQWSSYEQYF. The DNA for the CDR3 is TGTGCCAGCAGCTTAGGACAGTGGAGCTCCTACGAGCAGTACTTC.